This T cell receptor beta chain came from a study of T-cell reconstitution after alpha-beta-depleted transplantation in children (dated by TCRdb to about 2016). In terms of the full investigation: T-cell immune reconstitution after TCRalphabeta/CD19-depleted allogeneic hematopoietic cell transplantation in children was quantitatively tracked in the study by means of TCR repertoire profiling.

Library prep was done by PCR. Sequenced on an Illumina HiSeq 2500. TCR libraries were prepared with molecular barcoding, using unique molecular identifiers to normalize TCRbeta repertoire quantification. TCRdb handled the public reads itself, with Q25 trimming in fastp and clone calling in MiXCR, and kept productive beta chains. Each CDR3 protein gets just one entry, which takes the most common genes and DNA from the rows behind it. Within this sample are fewer than 550,000 distinct CDR3 sequences, with roughly 10% of them counted one time only. The top ten hold approximately 14% of the sample. Deletion took 2 bases off V and 0 bases off J, with a span of 10 bases between the germline ends. Reading from cysteine to phenylalanine, the CDR3 counts 15 amino acids. Of all the DNA, just the CDR3 is kept, 45 bases in frame from base 1. What the work shows at the level of the full study, not this receptor alone: The apparently early alphabetaT-cell count recovery about two months after transplant was reportedly dependent on only several hundred rapidly expanded clones derived from non-depleted graft cells. Over subsequent months, a decline in hyperexpanded clone frequencies was noted, and after one year, T-cell counts and TCRbeta diversity were mostly ascribed to newly produced T cells. In some patients, high TCRbeta diversity at day 60 was attributed to recipient T cells and intrathymic progenitors that had survived conditioning.

The treatment or condition label corresponds to: allogeneic hematopoietic cell transplantation with graft depleted of TCRalphabeta T cells and CD19 B cells. The transplant recipients were children given TCRalphabeta/CD19-depleted allogeneic hematopoietic cell grafts. This clonotype was recorded a few times. No cognate antigen has been identified for it. Base qualities were left out, and no much larger clone turns up one base away. The sequencing used PBMCs, mostly from graft donor cells, collected 180 days after TCRalphabeta/CD19-depleted stem cell transplant. Recombination linked TRBV12-3 or TRBV12-4 to TRBJ1-1, with the D gene too uncertain to name. The TCR comes from a female patient between 2 and 15 years old who had a stem cell transplant for aplastic anemia, so the T cells may come from the graft donor. The DNA sequence follows: TGTGCCAGCAGTTTATCGCCGTCTATGAACACTGAAGCTTTCTTT. Translated, it gives CASSLSPSMNTEAFF.